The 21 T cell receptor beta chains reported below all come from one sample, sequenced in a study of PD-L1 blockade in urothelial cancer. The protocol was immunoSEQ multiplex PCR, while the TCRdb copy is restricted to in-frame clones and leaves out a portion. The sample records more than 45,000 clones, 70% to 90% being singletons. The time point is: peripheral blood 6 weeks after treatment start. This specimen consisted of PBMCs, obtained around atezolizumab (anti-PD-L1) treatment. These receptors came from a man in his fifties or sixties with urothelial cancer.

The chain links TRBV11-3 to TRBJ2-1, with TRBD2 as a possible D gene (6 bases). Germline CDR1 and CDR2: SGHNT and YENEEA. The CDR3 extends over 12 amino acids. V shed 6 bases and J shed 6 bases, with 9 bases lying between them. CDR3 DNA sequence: TGTGCCAGCAGGGGGGGAATCAATGAGCAGTTCTTC. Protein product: CASRGGINEQFF.

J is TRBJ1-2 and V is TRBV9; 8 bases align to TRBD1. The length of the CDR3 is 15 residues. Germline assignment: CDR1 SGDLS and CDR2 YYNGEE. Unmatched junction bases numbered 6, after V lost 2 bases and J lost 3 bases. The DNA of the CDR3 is TGTGCCAGCAGCGTGTCACCGGGACAGGACTATGGCTACACCTTC. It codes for CASSVSPGQDYGYTF.

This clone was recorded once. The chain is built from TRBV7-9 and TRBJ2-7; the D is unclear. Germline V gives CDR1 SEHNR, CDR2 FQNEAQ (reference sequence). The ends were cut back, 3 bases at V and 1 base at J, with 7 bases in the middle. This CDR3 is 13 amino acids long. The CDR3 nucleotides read TGTGCCAGCAGCTTTACAGAGTCCTACGAGCAGTACTTC. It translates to CASSFTESYEQYF.

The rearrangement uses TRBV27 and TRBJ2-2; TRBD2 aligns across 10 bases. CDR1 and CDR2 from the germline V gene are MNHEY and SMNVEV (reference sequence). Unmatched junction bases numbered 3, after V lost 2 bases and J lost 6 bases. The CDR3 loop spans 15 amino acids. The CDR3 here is CASSLRAGGPGELFF. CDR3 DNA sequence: TGTGCCAGCAGTTTAAGAGCGGGGGGGCCCGGGGAGCTGTTTTTT.

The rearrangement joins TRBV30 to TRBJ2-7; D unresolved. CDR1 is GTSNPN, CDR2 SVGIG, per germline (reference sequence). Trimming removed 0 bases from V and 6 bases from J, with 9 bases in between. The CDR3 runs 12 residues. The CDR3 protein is CAWSVWLSEQYF. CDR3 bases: TGTGCCTGGAGTGTATGGCTTTCCGAGCAGTACTTC.

The CDR3: CASSTRDRGLNYGYTF. CDR3 DNA sequence: TGTGCCAGCAGCACCCGGGACAGGGGATTAAACTATGGCTACACCTTC. The chain employs TRBV9 and TRBJ1-2; TRBD1 agrees at 10 bases. CDR3 length equals 16 residues. Germline V gene lookup returns CDR1 SGDLS and CDR2 YYNGEE. V trimming: 4 bases; J trimming: 2 bases; junction bases outside the gene matches: 8.

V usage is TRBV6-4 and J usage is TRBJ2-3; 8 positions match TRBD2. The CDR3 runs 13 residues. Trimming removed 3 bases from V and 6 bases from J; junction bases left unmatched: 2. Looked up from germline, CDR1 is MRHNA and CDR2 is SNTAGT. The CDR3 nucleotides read TGTGCCAGCAGTGAGCGGGGGGCCGATACGCAGTATTTT. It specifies CASSERGADTQYF.

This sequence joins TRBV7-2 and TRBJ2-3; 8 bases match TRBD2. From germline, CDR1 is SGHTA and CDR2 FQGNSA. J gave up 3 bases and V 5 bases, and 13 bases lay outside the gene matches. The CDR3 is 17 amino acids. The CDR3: CASSATPGGPGTDTQYF. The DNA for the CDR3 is TGTGCCAGCAGCGCAACCCCGGGGGGGCCAGGGACAGATACGCAGTATTTT.

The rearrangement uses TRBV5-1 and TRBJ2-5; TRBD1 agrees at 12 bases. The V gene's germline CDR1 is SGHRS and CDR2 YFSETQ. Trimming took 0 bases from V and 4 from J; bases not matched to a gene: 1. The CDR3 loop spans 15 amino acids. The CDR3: CASSLGDRGRETQYF. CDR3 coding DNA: TGCGCCAGCAGCTTGGGGGACAGGGGGCGAGAGACCCAGTACTTC.

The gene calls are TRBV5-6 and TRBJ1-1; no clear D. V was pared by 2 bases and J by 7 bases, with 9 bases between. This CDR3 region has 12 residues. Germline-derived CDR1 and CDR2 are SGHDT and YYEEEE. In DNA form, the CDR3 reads TGTGCCAGCAGCTTTGTAGGAGGTGAAGCTTTCTTT. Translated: CASSFVGGEAFF.

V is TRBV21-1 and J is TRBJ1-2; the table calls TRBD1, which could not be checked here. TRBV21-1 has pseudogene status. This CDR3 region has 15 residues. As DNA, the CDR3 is TGTGCCAGCAGCAAAAGGGGACAGGGATACTATGGCTACACCTTC. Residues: CASSKRGQGYYGYTF.

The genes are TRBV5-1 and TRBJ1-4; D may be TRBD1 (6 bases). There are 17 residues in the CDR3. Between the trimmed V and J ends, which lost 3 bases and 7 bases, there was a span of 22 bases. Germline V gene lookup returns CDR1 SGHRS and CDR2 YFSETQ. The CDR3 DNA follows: TGCGCCAGCAGCTCTCTAGAAATCAGGGGCGTCGGTGAAAAACTGTTTTTT. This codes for CASSSLEIRGVGEKLFF.

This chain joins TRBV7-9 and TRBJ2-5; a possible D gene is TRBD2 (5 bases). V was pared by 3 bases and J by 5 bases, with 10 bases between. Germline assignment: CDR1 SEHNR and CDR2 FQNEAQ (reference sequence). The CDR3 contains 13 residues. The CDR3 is CASSLEVRETQYF. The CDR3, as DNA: TGTGCCAGCAGCTTGGAGGTCCGGGAGACCCAGTACTTC.

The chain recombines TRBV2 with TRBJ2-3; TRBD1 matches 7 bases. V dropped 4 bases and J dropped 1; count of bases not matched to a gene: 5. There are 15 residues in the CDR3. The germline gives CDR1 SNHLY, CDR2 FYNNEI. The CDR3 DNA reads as TGTGCCAGCAGTGTTACAGGGGATGGCACAGATACGCAGTATTTT. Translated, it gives CASSVTGDGTDTQYF.

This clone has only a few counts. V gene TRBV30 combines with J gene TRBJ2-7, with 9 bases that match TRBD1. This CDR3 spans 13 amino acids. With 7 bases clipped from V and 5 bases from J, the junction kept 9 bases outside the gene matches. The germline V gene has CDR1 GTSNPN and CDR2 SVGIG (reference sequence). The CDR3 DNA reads TGTGCCTCCACACAGGGGGCATTAAACGAGCAGTACTTC. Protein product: CASTQGALNEQYF.

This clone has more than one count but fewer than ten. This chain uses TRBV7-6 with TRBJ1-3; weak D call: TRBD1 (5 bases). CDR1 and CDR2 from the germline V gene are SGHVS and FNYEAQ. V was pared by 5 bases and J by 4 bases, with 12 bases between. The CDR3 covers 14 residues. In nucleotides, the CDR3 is TGTGCCAGCAGCCTGCAGGGTTCGGGAAACACCATATATTTT. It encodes CASSLQGSGNTIYF.

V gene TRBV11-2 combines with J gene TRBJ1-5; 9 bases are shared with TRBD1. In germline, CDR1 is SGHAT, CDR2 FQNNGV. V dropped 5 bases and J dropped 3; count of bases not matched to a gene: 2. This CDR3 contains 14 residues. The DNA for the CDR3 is TGTGCCAGCAGCCACAGGGGGCCCAATCAGCCCCAGCATTTT. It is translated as CASSHRGPNQPQHF.

The CDR3 loop is CASSQGLQGLGETQYF. The DNA for the CDR3 is TGCGCCAGCAGCCAGGGTTTACAGGGCCTGGGGGAGACCCAGTACTTC. V and J are TRBV4-3 and TRBJ2-5; D is perhaps TRBD1 (6 bases). V lost 3 bases to trimming and J lost 5 bases, with 19 bases between them. The germline CDR1 and CDR2 sequences are LGHNA and YSLEER. The CDR3 has 16 residues.

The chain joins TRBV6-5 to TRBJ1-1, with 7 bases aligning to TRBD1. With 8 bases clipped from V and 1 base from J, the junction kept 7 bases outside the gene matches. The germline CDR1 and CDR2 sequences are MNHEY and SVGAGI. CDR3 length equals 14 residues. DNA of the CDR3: TGTGCCAGCGTTGAGGGGGCTGGGAACACTGAAGCTTTCTTT. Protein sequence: CASVEGAGNTEAFF.

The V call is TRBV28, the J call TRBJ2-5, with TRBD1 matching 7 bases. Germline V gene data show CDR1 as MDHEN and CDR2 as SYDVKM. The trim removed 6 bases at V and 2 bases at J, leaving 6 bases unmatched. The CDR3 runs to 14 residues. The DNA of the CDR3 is TGTGCCAGCAGAGGGACAGCGATACAAGAGACCCAGTACTTC. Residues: CASRGTAIQETQYF.

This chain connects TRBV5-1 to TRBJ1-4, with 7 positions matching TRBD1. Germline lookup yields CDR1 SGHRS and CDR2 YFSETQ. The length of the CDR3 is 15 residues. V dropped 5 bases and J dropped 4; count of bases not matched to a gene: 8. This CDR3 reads CASSRSGQNNEKLFF. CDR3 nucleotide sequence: TGCGCCAGCAGTCGTTCGGGACAGAATAATGAAAAACTGTTTTTT.